Sequencing of this T cell receptor (beta chain) was carried out in a study of shared clonotypes between healthy human individuals. Regarding the study as a whole: Owing to a small donor count, the genetic and exposure-history diversity represented was limited. An expected dependence of interdonor clonotype sharing on sequencing depth was noted.

On this clone itself: What it binds is unknown.

Subsets obtained from CD4+ cells comprised CD45RA+ naive and CD45RA-negative memory cells. CDR3 length equals 18 residues. The V gene end was trimmed by 4 bases and the J gene end by 3 bases; junction bases not matched to a gene: 18. Per germline, CDR1 SGHRS and CDR2 YFSETQ. Replicate PCRs run on sorted subsets employed 200 ng DNA, 25,000 to 35,000 T cell genomes. The table came from immunoSEQ multiplex PCR; TCRdb's copy has only in-frame clones and leaves some out. Altogether around 1.4 million clones are present, around 98.5% being singletons, with the ten largest covering roughly 0.35%. The chain carries TRBV5-1 and TRBJ2-7; 8 nucleotides align to TRBD1. The sequenced material came from naive CD4+ T cells sorted from blood. Described subset: CD45RA+ positively selected. The receptor was derived from a man aged 25 to 45 in good health. The CDR3 DNA is TGCGCCAGCAGCCGGGGTGTGGTCACCGGGACAGGCGGCTACGAGCAGTACTTC. Translating gives CASSRGVVTGTGGYEQYF.